This T cell receptor (beta chain) was sequenced in a study of OX40 agonist ivuxolimab in advanced cancers. Findings and caveats of the study: Some of the nonresponding patients also showed low levels of normalized T-cell clonal expansion. At 0.1 to 3.0 mg/kg and by week 6, clonal expansion occurred in CD4+ and CD8+ blood T cells.

As concerns this clone: Its antigen is not known.

The V end lost 3 bases, the J end lost 8 bases, and 10 bases lay between the germline ends. The CDR3 contains 12 residues. Per germline, CDR1 MGHDK and CDR2 SYGVNS. TCRdb's table, derived via immunoSEQ multiplex PCR, lists solely in-frame clones and lacks some. Of around 39,000 clones in the sample, approximately 80% are singletons; the top ten hold approximately 10%. The timepoints at which blood was sampled were baseline, cycle 4 day 1, and cycle 7 day 1. This clonotype was obtained from an adult with an advanced solid tumor such as melanoma, head and neck, liver or kidney cancer. V is TRBV25-1 and J is TRBJ1-2; D remains ambiguous. This material consisted of CD4+ or CD8+ T cells sorted from blood, taken in a trial of the OX40 agonist ivuxolimab. The CDR3 loop is CASSDPLGGYTF. The CDR3 nucleotides are TGTGCCAGCAGTGACCCTTTGGGGGGCTACACCTTC.